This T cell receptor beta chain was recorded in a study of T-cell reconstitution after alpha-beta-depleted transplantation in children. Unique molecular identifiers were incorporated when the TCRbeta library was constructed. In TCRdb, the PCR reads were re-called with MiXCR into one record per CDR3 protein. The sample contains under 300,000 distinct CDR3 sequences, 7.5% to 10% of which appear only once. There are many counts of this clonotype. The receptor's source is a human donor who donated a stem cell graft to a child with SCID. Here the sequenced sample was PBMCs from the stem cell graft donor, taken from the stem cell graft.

The CDR3 sequence: CASSLDLQGAYYEQYF. CDR3 coding DNA: TGTGCCAGCAGCTTAGATTTACAGGGGGCTTACTACGAGCAGTACTTC. The chain is built from TRBV11-2 and TRBJ2-7; 9 positions match TRBD1. The length of the CDR3 is 16 residues. Germline V gene sequence: CDR1 SGHAT, CDR2 FQNNGV. The V gene end was trimmed by 0 bases and the J gene end by 3 bases; junction bases not matched to a gene: 6.